This T cell receptor beta chain was recorded in a study of CD8 T cells in Susac syndrome. The CDR3 loop spans 15 amino acids. Germline V gives CDR1 SGHTA, CDR2 FQGNSA. Unmatched junction bases numbered 4, after V lost 1 base and J lost 7 bases. An amount of RNA that ranged from 0.5 to 1 ug was reverse transcribed with random hexamers. TCRdb reanalysed the immunoSEQ multiplex PCR reads using MiXCR and keeps one entry per CDR3 protein. The data contain some 170,000 distinct CDR3 sequences, roughly 94% of them singletons. Sequenced sample: CD4+ T cells from PBMCs. The receptor was isolated from a human donor with Susac syndrome. The chain is built from TRBV7-2 and TRBJ2-1; 10 nucleotides line up with TRBD1. The CDR3 loop is CASSLEGQGFNEQFF. CDR3 bases: TGTGCCAGCAGCTTAGAGGGACAGGGGTTTAATGAGCAGTTCTTC.